These 30 T cell receptor beta chains were sequenced from one sample in a study of PD-1 blockade in classical Hodgkin lymphoma. Sequenced by immunoSEQ multiplex PCR; TCRdb stores in-frame clones only, minus some. The sample carries 70,000 or so clones, about 93% recorded once. All patients experienced relapse after autologous stem cell transplantation, and brentuximab vedotin exposure was variable. The input for sequencing was peripheral blood mononuclear cells (PBMCs), taken at baseline. The receptors here all came from a human donor with classical Hodgkin lymphoma.

The gene calls are TRBV6-5 and TRBJ2-5; possibly TRBD2 for D (5 bases). The CDR3 is 15 amino acids. Deletions cut 2 bases from V and 3 bases from J, with 13 bases between. CDR1 is MNHEY, CDR2 SVGAGI, per germline. The CDR3 DNA reads TGTGCCAGCAGTTACCGGGCACCGAGGGAAGAGACCCAGTACTTC. Translating gives CASSYRAPREETQYF.

This rearrangement joins TRBV6-5 to TRBJ2-2; 7 bases are shared with TRBD1. This CDR3 is 15 amino acids long. Germline V CDR1 and CDR2: MNHEY, SVGAGI. The J segment lost 4 bases and the V segment lost 7 bases, leaving 9 bases of the junction unmatched. The CDR3 is CASTETGLGTGELFF. The CDR3 DNA follows: TGTGCCAGCACGGAGACAGGGTTGGGCACCGGGGAGCTGTTTTTT.

V gene TRBV28 combines with J gene TRBJ2-7, with D perhaps TRBD1 (5 bases). Germline values: CDR1 MDHEN, CDR2 SYDVKM. This CDR3 region has 15 residues. V gave up 7 bases and J gave up 0 bases, with 16 bases separating them. This CDR3 reads CASTQGHQGSYEQYF. The DNA of the CDR3 is TGTGCCAGCACCCAGGGCCACCAGGGCTCCTACGAGCAGTACTTC.

This clone was recorded once. The V call is TRBV11-2, the J call TRBJ2-5; 7 bases are shared with TRBD1. V was clipped by 5 bases and J by 1 base; unmatched bases: 4. Germline values: CDR1 SGHAT, CDR2 FQNNGV. CDR3 length equals 14 residues. The chain's CDR3 is CASSKWTGQETQYF. For the CDR3, the DNA is TGTGCCAGCAGCAAATGGACAGGCCAAGAGACCCAGTACTTC.

J is TRBJ1-1 and V is TRBV13, with D uncertain. Germline loops: CDR1 PRHDT, CDR2 FYEKMQ (reference sequence). V lost 0 bases, J lost 6 bases, and 8 bases lay in between. The CDR3 runs 13 residues. The CDR3 region has the DNA TGTGCCAGCAGCTTAGGCGACAACCCTGAAGCTTTCTTT. It encodes CASSLGDNPEAFF. Together with reference TRBV13 and TRBJ1-1, the CDR3 gives the full variable domain: AAGVIQSPRHLIKEKRETATLKCYPIPRHDTVYWYQQGPGQDPQFLISFYEKMQSDKGSIPDRFSAQQFSDYHSELNMSSLELGDSALYFCASSLGDNPEAFFGQGTRLTVV.

The chain employs TRBV6-5 and TRBJ1-1, with unresolved D. The CDR3 is 13 amino acids. V lost 4 bases, J lost 0 bases, and 6 bases lay in between. From germline, CDR1 is MNHEY and CDR2 SVGAGI. As DNA, the CDR3 is TGTGCCAGCAGTTCAACCATGAACACTGAAGCTTTCTTT. It specifies CASSSTMNTEAFF.

This rearrangement joins TRBV19 to TRBJ1-2; no definite D call. CDR3 length equals 14 residues. The V gene lost 3 bases and the J gene lost 3 bases, with 11 bases spanning the gap. The germline gives CDR1 LNHDA, CDR2 SQIVND (reference sequence). CDR3 residues: CASSIRPRDYGYTF. CDR3 DNA sequence: TGTGCCAGTAGTATCCGGCCAAGGGACTATGGCTACACCTTC.

V and J are TRBV11-2 and TRBJ2-5, with 11 bases matching TRBD2. Germline assignment: CDR1 SGHAT and CDR2 FQNNGV. V dropped 1 base and J dropped 2; count of bases not matched to a gene: 6. The CDR3 has 17 amino acids. The CDR3 bases are TGTGCCAGCAGCTTAGTAGGTCTAGCGGGGGGTCAAGAGACCCAGTACTTC. Its translation: CASSLVGLAGGQETQYF.

This chain uses TRBV15 with TRBJ1-1; D is unclear. Germline loops: CDR1 LNHNV, CDR2 YYDKDF (reference sequence). Trimming stripped 0 bases from V and 10 bases from J, with 18 bases between. The CDR3 sequence is 15 residues long. As DNA, the CDR3 is TGTGCCACCAGCAGAGACGCCCGGGCCGCACTGAGAGCTTTCTTT. It translates to CATSRDARAALRAFF.

This clone has a single count. The chain recombines TRBV19 with TRBJ2-7; TRBD1 matches at 9 bases. From germline, CDR1 is LNHDA and CDR2 SQIVND (reference sequence). Trimming took 4 bases from V and 5 from J; bases not matched to a gene: 9. This CDR3 has 15 residues. The DNA of the CDR3 is TGTGCCAGTAGTAAAGCACAGGGGGCTCGCCACGAGCAGTACTTC. This sequence encodes CASSKAQGARHEQYF. The whole variable domain, filled in from reference TRBV19 and TRBJ2-7, reads DGGITQSPKYLFRKEGQNVTLSCEQNLNHDAMYWYRQDPGQGLRLIYYSQIVNDFQKGDIAEGYSVSREKKESFPLTVTSAQKNPTAFYLCASSKAQGARHEQYFGPGTRLTVT.

This chain joins TRBV30 and TRBJ1-1; a possible D gene is TRBD1 (5 bases). The germline V gene encodes CDR1 GTSNPN and CDR2 SVGIG (reference sequence). V was pared by 3 bases and J by 5 bases, with 16 bases between. The CDR3 spans 14 residues. The CDR3 nucleotides read TGTGCCTGGAGGGGCCCCGGGGGAATGACTGAAGCTTTCTTT. Translating it yields CAWRGPGGMTEAFF.

The rearrangement uses TRBV19 and TRBJ1-6; D not resolved. Between the trimmed V and J ends, which lost 2 bases and 8 bases, there was a span of 4 bases. This CDR3 spans 12 amino acids. Looked up from germline, CDR1 is LNHDA and CDR2 is SQIVND (reference sequence). The CDR3 DNA sequence: TGTGCCAGTAGTATATATGATTCACCCCTCCACTTT. It yields the protein CASSIYDSPLHF.

The chain employs TRBV5-1 and TRBJ2-1; 12 bases fit TRBD1. V gave up 4 bases and J gave up 7 bases; unmatched junction bases: 6. Germline values: CDR1 SGHRS, CDR2 YFSETQ. This CDR3 is 15 amino acids long. CDR3 residues: CASSLWDRGQNEQFF. Here the CDR3 DNA reads TGCGCCAGCAGCCTCTGGGACAGGGGGCAGAATGAGCAGTTCTTC. The full variable domain, with the rest looked up from reference TRBV5-1 and TRBJ2-1, is KAGVTQTPRYLIKTRGQQVTLSCSPISGHRSVSWYQQTPGQGLQFLFEYFSETQRNKGNFPGRFSGRQFSNSRSEMNVSTLELGDSALYLCASSLWDRGQNEQFFGPGTRLTVL.

V and J are TRBV6-5 and TRBJ2-7; 9 nucleotides align to TRBD1. Germline-derived CDR1 and CDR2 are MNHEY and SVGAGI. With 0 bases clipped from V and 3 bases from J, the junction kept 6 bases outside the gene matches. The CDR3 totals 16 residues. For the CDR3, the DNA is TGTGCCAGCAGTTACTCTTTTGACAGGGGGGGCTACGAGCAGTACTTC. It codes for CASSYSFDRGGYEQYF.

V usage is TRBV4-3 and J usage is TRBJ2-1; D tentatively reads TRBD1 or TRBD2 (5 bases each). The CDR3 has 17 amino acids. The V and J ends lost 0 bases and 13 bases respectively, with 25 bases between them. Germline CDR1 is LGHNA and CDR2 is YSLEER. The CDR3 DNA is TGCGCCAGCAGCCAAGAAGGTAGGGCAGCCACGGGACGCGATCAGTTCTTC. It yields the protein CASSQEGRAATGRDQFF.

This clone came up once. This chain joins TRBV7-3 and TRBJ2-3; 9 bases map to TRBD2. CDR1 is SGHTA and CDR2 is FQGTGA in the germline V gene. This CDR3 contains 17 residues. V shed 2 bases, J shed 2 bases, and the junction held 8 bases outside the gene matches. For the CDR3, the DNA is TGTGCCAGCAGCTTAGTGGCTAGCGGGACTTACACAGATACGCAGTATTTT. Its protein is CASSLVASGTYTDTQYF.

This clone was detected only once. The CDR3 DNA follows: TGTGCCAGCAGTCCCTTTACCCCGGGACAGGGTGGAAGGGGGAATGAAAAACTGTTTTTT. Translated: CASSPFTPGQGGRGNEKLFF. This chain uses TRBV27 with TRBJ1-4; 9 nucleotides align to TRBD1. CDR1 is MNHEY, CDR2 SMNVEV, per germline (reference sequence). This CDR3 comprises 20 residues. V was pared by 5 bases and J by 5 bases, with 21 bases of the junction left unmatched.

The chain carries TRBV7-6 and TRBJ2-7, with D maybe TRBD1 (6 bases). There are 14 residues in the CDR3. The germline V gene encodes CDR1 SGHVS and CDR2 FNYEAQ. V shed 4 bases and J shed 5 bases, with 15 bases lying between them. The CDR3 here is CASSSGQGPDEQYF. The DNA for the CDR3 is TGTGCCAGCAGCTCGGGACAAGGGCCCGACGAGCAGTACTTC.

This chain links TRBV5-1 with TRBJ1-5; 8 nucleotides align to TRBD1. The CDR3 runs 15 residues. Trimming took 2 bases from V and 6 from J; bases not matched to a gene: 7. CDR1 is SGHRS and CDR2 is YFSETQ in the germline V gene. CDR3 region: CASSFEGQDGQPQHF. The CDR3 nucleotides read TGCGCCAGCAGCTTCGAGGGACAGGATGGTCAGCCCCAGCATTTT.

The chain is built from TRBV6-4 and TRBJ2-2; D may match TRBD1 or TRBD2 (5 bases each). The germline V gene has CDR1 MRHNA and CDR2 SNTAGT. CDR3 length equals 14 residues. Trimming stripped 7 bases from V and 5 bases from J, with 14 bases between. The CDR3 DNA follows: TGTGCCAGCACGTCCGAGTGGGGGACCGGGGAGCTGTTTTTT. It is translated as CASTSEWGTGELFF.

The chain uses TRBV9 and TRBJ2-5; 7 nucleotides align to TRBD2. Germline V gene lookup returns CDR1 SGDLS and CDR2 YYNGEE. With 4 bases clipped from V and 6 bases from J, the junction kept 15 bases outside the gene matches. The CDR3 covers 16 residues. The CDR3 bases are TGTGCCAGCAGCCCGACCCTCGGGGCGGGAGTAAAGACCCAGTACTTC. This encodes CASSPTLGAGVKTQYF.

In DNA, the CDR3 is TGTGCCATCAGACCCTCTAATTCCGGGAGGGACAATGAGCAGTTCTTC. It codes for CAIRPSNSGRDNEQFF. The rearrangement joins TRBV10-3 to TRBJ2-1; 8 nucleotides align to TRBD2. Unmatched junction bases numbered 12, after V lost 6 bases and J lost 5 bases. The CDR3 is 16 amino acids. CDR1 and CDR2 (germline): ENHRY, SYGVKD.

The chain links TRBV19 to TRBJ2-3, with 8 bases lining up with TRBD1. V lost 10 bases, J lost 3 bases, and 9 bases stayed unmatched. Looked up from germline, CDR1 is LNHDA and CDR2 is SQIVND (reference sequence). This CDR3 is built from 14 residues. This chain's CDR3 is CANRDRGVTDTQYF. In DNA form, the CDR3 reads TGTGCCAACAGAGACAGGGGAGTGACAGATACGCAGTATTTT. Complete variable domain (other parts from reference TRBV19 and TRBJ2-3): DGGITQSPKYLFRKEGQNVTLSCEQNLNHDAMYWYRQDPGQGLRLIYYSQIVNDFQKGDIAEGYSVSREKKESFPLTVTSAQKNPTAFYLCANRDRGVTDTQYFGPGTRLTVL.

The chain couples TRBV7-6 to TRBJ2-2; TRBD1 agrees at 9 bases. CDR1 is SGHVS, CDR2 FNYEAQ, per germline. The CDR3 length is 15 residues. J was trimmed by 7 bases and V by 10 bases; bases with no gene match: 13. CDR3 sequence: CATTQTGGANGELFF. Here the CDR3 DNA reads TGTGCCACCACCCAAACAGGGGGCGCGAACGGGGAGCTGTTTTTT.

The V call is TRBV5-1, the J call TRBJ2-7; 12 nucleotides line up with TRBD2. The CDR3 length is 15 residues. Trimming cost V 3 bases and J 0 bases; bases outside gene matches: 1. CDR1 is SGHRS, CDR2 YFSETQ, per germline. CDR3 region: CASSWGLAGSYEQYF. The CDR3 bases are TGCGCCAGCAGCTGGGGACTAGCGGGCTCCTACGAGCAGTACTTC.

The V gene is TRBV5-1, the J gene TRBJ2-5; 9 nucleotides match TRBD1. With 1 base clipped from V and 4 bases from J, the junction kept 8 bases outside the gene matches. The CDR3 consists of 16 residues. From germline, CDR1 is SGHRS and CDR2 YFSETQ. The CDR3 region has the DNA TGCGCCAGCAGCTTGAGAGGGGACAGGGTTAGAGAGACCCAGTACTTC. Protein product: CASSLRGDRVRETQYF.

The CDR3 region is CASSSGPGNTIYF. The CDR3 region has the DNA TGTGCCAGCAGCTCGGGACCTGGAAACACCATATATTTT. The V gene is TRBV5-6, the J gene TRBJ1-3; a possible D gene is TRBD1 (5 bases). The V end lost 3 bases, the J end lost 2 bases, and 6 bases lay between the germline ends. Germline loops: CDR1 SGHDT, CDR2 YYEEEE. The CDR3 loop spans 13 amino acids.

V gene TRBV2 combines with J gene TRBJ1-6; D call uncertain. Trimming pared 3 bases from V and 4 bases from J, leaving 7 bases between. Germline values: CDR1 SNHLY, CDR2 FYNNEI. The CDR3 is 14 residues long. For the CDR3, the DNA is TGTGCCAGCAGTGAGACAAGTTATAATTCACCCCTCCACTTT. It codes for CASSETSYNSPLHF.

V is TRBV7-3 and J is TRBJ1-6, with a weak D call TRBD1 (6 bases). Germline V gives CDR1 SGHTA, CDR2 FQGTGA. The V end was cut by 4 bases, the J end by 11 bases, with 12 bases between. CDR3 length: 13 amino acids. CDR3 residues: CASSYNRETPLHF. CDR3 sequence (DNA): TGTGCCAGCAGCTATAACAGGGAAACACCCCTCCACTTT.

This clone showed up just once. The V and J genes are TRBV7-9 and TRBJ2-7; D assignment may be TRBD1 or TRBD2 (5 bases each). Germline V gene sequence: CDR1 SEHNR, CDR2 FQNEAQ (reference sequence). The CDR3 totals 13 residues. V shed 6 bases and J shed 12 bases, with 21 bases lying between them. The CDR3 bases are TGTGCCAGCAGTGGGGGAGTGGTGGGGAGAAGGTACTTC. Translation gives CASSGGVVGRRYF. Filled out from reference TRBV7-9 and TRBJ2-7, the complete variable domain reads DTGVSQNPRHKITKRGQNVTFRCDPISEHNRLYWYRQTLGQGPEFLTYFQNEAQLEKSRLLSDRFSAERPKGSFSTLEIQRTEQGDSAMYLCASSGGVVGRRYFGPGTRLTVT.